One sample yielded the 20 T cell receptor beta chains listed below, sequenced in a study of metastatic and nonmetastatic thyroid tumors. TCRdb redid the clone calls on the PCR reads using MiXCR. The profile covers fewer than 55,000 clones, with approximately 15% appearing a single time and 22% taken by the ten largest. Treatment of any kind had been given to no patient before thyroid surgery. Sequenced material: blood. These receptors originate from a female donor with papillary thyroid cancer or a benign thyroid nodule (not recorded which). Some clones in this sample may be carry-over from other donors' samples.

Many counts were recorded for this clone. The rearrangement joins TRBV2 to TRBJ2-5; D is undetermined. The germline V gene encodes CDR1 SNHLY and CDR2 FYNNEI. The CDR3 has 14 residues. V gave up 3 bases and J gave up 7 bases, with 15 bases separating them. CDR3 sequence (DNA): TGTGCCAGCAGTGACCTGAGGACCCGCGGGACCCAGTACTTC. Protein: CASSDLRTRGTQYF.

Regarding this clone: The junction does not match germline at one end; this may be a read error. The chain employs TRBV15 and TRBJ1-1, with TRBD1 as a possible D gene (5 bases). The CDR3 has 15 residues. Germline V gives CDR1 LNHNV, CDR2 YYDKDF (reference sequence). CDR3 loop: CATSRDRGRGTDAIF. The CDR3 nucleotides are TGTGCCACCAGCAGAGACCGCGGGCGGGGCACTGACGCTATCTTT.

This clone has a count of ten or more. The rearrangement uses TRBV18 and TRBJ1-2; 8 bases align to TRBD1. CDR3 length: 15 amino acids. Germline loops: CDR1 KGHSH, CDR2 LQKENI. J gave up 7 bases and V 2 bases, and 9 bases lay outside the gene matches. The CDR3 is CASSPSVRGLGGYTF. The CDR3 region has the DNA TGTGCCAGCTCACCATCGGTCAGGGGGCTGGGTGGCTACACCTTC.

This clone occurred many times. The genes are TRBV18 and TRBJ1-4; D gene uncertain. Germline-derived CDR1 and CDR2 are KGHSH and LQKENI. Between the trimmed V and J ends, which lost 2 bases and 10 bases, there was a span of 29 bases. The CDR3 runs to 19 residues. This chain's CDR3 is CASSPGIETQIRDGRKLFF. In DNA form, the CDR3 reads TGTGCCAGCTCACCAGGGATCGAGACCCAGATTCGGGATGGGAGAAAACTGTTTTTT.

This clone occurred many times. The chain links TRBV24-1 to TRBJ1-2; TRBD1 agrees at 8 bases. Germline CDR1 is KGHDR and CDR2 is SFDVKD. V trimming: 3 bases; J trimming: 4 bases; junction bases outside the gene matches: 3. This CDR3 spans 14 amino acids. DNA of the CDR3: TGTGCCACCAGTGATGGGACAGGAAGCTATGGCTACACCTTC. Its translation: CATSDGTGSYGYTF.

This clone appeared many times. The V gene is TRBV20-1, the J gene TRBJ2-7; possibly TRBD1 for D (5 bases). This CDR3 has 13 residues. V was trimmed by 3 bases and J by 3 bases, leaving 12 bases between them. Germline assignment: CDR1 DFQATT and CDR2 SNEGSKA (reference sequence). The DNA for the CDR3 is TGCAGTGCTAGGAAGTCCACAGGCTACGAGCAGTACTTC. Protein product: CSARKSTGYEQYF.

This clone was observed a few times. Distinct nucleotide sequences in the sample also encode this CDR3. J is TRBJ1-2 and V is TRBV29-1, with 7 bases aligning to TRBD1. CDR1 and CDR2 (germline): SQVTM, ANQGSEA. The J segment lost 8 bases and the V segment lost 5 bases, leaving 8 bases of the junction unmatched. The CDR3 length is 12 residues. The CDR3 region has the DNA TGCAGCGTTTTTGCAGGGGGGGGGGGCTACACCTTC. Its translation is CSVFAGGGGYTF.

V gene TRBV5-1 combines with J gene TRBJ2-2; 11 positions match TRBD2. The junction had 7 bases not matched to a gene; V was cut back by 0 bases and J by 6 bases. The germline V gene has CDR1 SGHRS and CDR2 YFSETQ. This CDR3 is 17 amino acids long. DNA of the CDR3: TGCGCCAGCAGCTTGGGAGCTAGCGGGGGGACTTCCGGGGAGCTGTTTTTT. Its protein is CASSLGASGGTSGELFF.

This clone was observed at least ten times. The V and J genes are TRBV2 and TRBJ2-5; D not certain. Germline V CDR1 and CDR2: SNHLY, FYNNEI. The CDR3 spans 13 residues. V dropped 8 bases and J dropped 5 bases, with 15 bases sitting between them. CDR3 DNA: TGTGCCAGCTCTGGTGGCGGCTTGGAGACCCAGTACTTC. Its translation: CASSGGGLETQYF.

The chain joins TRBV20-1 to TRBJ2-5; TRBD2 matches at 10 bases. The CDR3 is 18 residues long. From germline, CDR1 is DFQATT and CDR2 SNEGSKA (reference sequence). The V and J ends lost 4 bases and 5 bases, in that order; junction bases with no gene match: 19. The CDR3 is CSAISPPVLAGTGETQYF. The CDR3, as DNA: TGCAGTGCTATATCGCCCCCGGTACTAGCGGGAACGGGGGAGACCCAGTACTTC.

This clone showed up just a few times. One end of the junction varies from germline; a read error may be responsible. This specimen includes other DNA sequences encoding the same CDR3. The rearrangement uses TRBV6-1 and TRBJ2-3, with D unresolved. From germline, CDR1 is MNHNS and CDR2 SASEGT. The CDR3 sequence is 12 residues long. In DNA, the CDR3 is TGTGCCAGTAGTGCTGGGTCAGATACGCAGTATTTT. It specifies CASSAGSDTQYF.

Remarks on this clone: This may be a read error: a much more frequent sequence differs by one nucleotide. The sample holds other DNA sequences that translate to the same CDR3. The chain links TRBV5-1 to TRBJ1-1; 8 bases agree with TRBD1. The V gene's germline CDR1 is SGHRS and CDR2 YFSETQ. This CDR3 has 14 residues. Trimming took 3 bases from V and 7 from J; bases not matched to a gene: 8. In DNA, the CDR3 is TGCGCCAGCAGCTACGACAGGGGTTCTCGTGAAGCTTTCTTT. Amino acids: CASSYDRGSREAFF.

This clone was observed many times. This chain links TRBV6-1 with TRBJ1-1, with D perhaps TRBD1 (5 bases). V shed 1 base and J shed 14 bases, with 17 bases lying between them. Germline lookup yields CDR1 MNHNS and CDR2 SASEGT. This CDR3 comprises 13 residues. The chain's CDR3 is CASSEEFWQGAFF. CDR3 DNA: TGTGCCAGCAGTGAAGAATTTTGGCAGGGAGCCTTCTTT.

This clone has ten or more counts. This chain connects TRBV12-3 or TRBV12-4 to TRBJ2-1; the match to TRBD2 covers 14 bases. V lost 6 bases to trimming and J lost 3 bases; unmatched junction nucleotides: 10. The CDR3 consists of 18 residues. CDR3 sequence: CASRTSGRAARNYNEQFF. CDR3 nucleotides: TGTGCCAGCAGGACTAGCGGGAGGGCCGCAAGGAACTACAATGAGCAGTTCTTC.

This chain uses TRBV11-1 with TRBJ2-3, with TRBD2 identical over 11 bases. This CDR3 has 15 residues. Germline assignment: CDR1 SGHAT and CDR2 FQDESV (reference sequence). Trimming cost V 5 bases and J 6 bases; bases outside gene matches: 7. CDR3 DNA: TGTGCCAGCAGCCTTAGCGGGGGGGCCCGTGATACGCAGTATTTT. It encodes CASSLSGGARDTQYF.

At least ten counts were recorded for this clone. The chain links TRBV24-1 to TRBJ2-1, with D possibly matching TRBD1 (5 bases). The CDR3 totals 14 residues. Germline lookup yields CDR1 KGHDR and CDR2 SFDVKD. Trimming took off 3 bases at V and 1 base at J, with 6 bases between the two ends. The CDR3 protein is CATSDDRSYNEQFF. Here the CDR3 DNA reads TGTGCCACCAGTGATGACAGATCCTACAATGAGCAGTTCTTC.

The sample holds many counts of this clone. This chain's CDR3 is CASSYEGTNLDTQYF. The CDR3 DNA is TGTGCCAGCAGTTACGAGGGGACTAATCTAGATACGCAGTATTTT. The chain links TRBV6-5 to TRBJ2-3, with TRBD2 matching over 7 bases. V trimming: 2 bases; J trimming: 5 bases; junction bases outside the gene matches: 7. Germline CDR1 is MNHEY and CDR2 is SVGAGI. The CDR3 totals 15 residues.

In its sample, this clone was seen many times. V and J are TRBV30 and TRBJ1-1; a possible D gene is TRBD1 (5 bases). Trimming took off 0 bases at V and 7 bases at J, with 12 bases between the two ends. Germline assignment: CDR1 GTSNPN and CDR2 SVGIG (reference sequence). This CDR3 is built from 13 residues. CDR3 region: CAWSVPLGGEAFF. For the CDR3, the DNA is TGTGCCTGGAGTGTACCCTTGGGGGGTGAAGCTTTCTTT.

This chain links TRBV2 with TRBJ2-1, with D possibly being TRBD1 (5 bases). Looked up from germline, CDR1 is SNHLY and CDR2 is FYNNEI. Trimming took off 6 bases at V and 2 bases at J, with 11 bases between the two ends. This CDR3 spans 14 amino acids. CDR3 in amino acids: CASRTGAPYNEQFF. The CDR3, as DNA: TGTGCCAGCAGAACAGGTGCTCCCTACAATGAGCAGTTCTTC.

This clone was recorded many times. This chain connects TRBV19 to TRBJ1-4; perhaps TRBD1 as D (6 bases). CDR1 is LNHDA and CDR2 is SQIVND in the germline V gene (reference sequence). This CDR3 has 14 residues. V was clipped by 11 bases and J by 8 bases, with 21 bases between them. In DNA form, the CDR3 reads TGTGCCGGTTATCAAGGGGGACGACCCGAAAAACTGTTTTTT. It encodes CAGYQGGRPEKLFF.